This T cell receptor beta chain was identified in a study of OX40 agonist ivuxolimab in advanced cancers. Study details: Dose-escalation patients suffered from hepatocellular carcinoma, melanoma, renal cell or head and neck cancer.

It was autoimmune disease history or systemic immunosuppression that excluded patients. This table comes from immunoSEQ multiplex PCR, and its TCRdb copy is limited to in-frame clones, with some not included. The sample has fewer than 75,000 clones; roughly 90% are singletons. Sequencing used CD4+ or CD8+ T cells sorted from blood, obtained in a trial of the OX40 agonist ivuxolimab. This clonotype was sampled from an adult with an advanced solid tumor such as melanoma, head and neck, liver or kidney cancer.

The DNA for the CDR3 is TGTGCCAGCAGCCAAGATTATAGGACAGACTCCCAAGAGACCCAGTACTTC. It specifies CASSQDYRTDSQETQYF. This chain connects TRBV4-2 to TRBJ2-5; weak D call: TRBD1 (6 bases). The CDR3 is 17 residues long. V lost 0 bases and J 1 base, leaving 15 bases between the germline ends. In germline, CDR1 is LGHNA, CDR2 YNFKEQ.